This entry features one T cell receptor beta chain sequence. In the study's own analysis: It was from reference gene primer amplification that nucleated cell counts were estimated. The method was immunoSEQ multiplex PCR; TCRdb's version includes in-frame clones alone and lacks a portion of them. The D gene and trimming were derived from the DNA, and the V and J assignments and clone size from that table. Of about 87,000 clones listed, roughly 84% are singletons. This sample is part of a study of blood T cell repertoires in COVID-19. Germline lookup yields CDR1 LGHDT and CDR2 YNNKEL (reference sequence). J lost 6 bases, V lost 4 bases, and 4 bases had no gene match. The CDR3 has 15 residues.

The source of this sequence is a woman of 80 years or more with acute or convalescent COVID-19. V gene TRBV3-1 (or the pseudogene TRBV3-2) combines with J gene TRBJ2-3; 13 nucleotides align to TRBD2. The sequencing input was peripheral blood. The chain's CDR3 is CASSRGLAGDDTQYF. The CDR3 DNA sequence: TGTGCCAGCAGCCGAGGACTAGCGGGAGATGATACGCAGTATTTT.